Each of the 32 T cell receptor beta chains below was sequenced from the same sample in a study of cytomegalovirus exposure and HLA in healthy donors. The PCR ran on 60 Vbeta and 13 Jbeta primers. Here immunoSEQ multiplex PCR was the method, and the copy in TCRdb shows in-frame clones only, minus some. The sample lists about 150,000 clones, approximately 9% occurring once. Input material: PBMCs. The receptors shown here come from a male donor in good health and CMV-seronegative.

This clone was counted only a few times. The chain carries TRBV7-2 and TRBJ2-1; 9 positions agree with TRBD1. The germline gives CDR1 SGHTA, CDR2 FQGNSA. The CDR3 is 15 residues long. The V and J ends lost 5 bases and 4 bases, in that order; junction bases with no gene match: 6. The CDR3 is CASSVEGQGYNEQFF. The CDR3 DNA is TGTGCCAGCAGCGTCGAGGGACAGGGATACAATGAGCAGTTCTTC.

The rearrangement joins TRBV9 to TRBJ2-3; D gene unclear. The CDR3 extends over 12 amino acids. The germline gives CDR1 SGDLS, CDR2 YYNGEE. Trimming took 4 bases from V and 4 from J, leaving 7 bases between them. The CDR3 loop reads CASSHSSDTQYF. CDR3 bases: TGTGCCAGCAGCCATTCATCAGATACGCAGTATTTT.

The CDR3 DNA reads TGTGCCAGCAGCCAGGACAGGGCGGACTACGAGCAGTACTTC. Its protein is CASSQDRADYEQYF. The chain is built from TRBV28 and TRBJ2-7; TRBD1 matches at 8 bases. V lost 6 bases and J lost 3; bases outside the gene matches: 7. Germline V gene data show CDR1 as MDHEN and CDR2 as SYDVKM. This CDR3 contains 14 residues. The complete variable domain, with remaining parts taken from reference TRBV28 and TRBJ2-7, reads DVKVTQSSRYLVKRTGEKVFLECVQDMDHENMFWYRQDPGLGLRLIYFSYDVKMKEKGDIPEGYSVSREKKERFSLILESASTNQTSMYLCASSQDRADYEQYFGPGTRLTVT.

CDR3 protein: CASSQDNGGWEQFF. The CDR3 DNA is TGCGCCAGCAGCCAAGATAACGGGGGGTGGGAGCAGTTCTTC. The rearrangement joins TRBV4-1 to TRBJ2-1, with 7 bases that match TRBD2. CDR1 is MGHRA and CDR2 is YSYEKL in the germline V gene. The CDR3 consists of 14 residues. J was trimmed by 10 bases and V by 0 bases; bases with no gene match: 6.

This chain joins TRBV6-1 and TRBJ2-7, with TRBD2 matching over 7 bases. With 2 bases clipped from V and 1 base from J, the junction kept 11 bases outside the gene matches. The CDR3 totals 17 residues. Germline CDR1 is MNHNS and CDR2 is SASEGT. The CDR3 sequence is CASSESPWVGGSYEQYF. CDR3 in DNA: TGTGCCAGCAGTGAATCCCCCTGGGTGGGAGGGTCCTACGAGCAGTACTTC.

This clone was seen only a few times. This rearrangement joins TRBV25-1 to TRBJ1-1, with D possibly matching TRBD1 (5 bases). This CDR3 is 15 amino acids long. Trimming removed 3 bases from V and 2 bases from J, with 13 bases in between. Per the germline V gene, CDR1 is MGHDK and CDR2 is SYGVNS. The chain's CDR3 is CASSDEMTVNTEAFF. CDR3 coding DNA: TGTGCCAGCAGTGACGAGATGACAGTAAACACTGAAGCTTTCTTT.

The chain is built from TRBV4-2 and TRBJ1-2, with 8 positions matching TRBD1. The germline V gene encodes CDR1 LGHNA and CDR2 YNFKEQ. V lost 0 bases to trimming and J lost 8 bases; unmatched junction nucleotides: 5. The CDR3 length is 14 residues. The chain's CDR3 is CASSQEKDRDGYTF. For the CDR3, the DNA is TGTGCCAGCAGCCAAGAGAAGGACAGGGACGGCTACACCTTC.

This clone was detected a few times. The V gene is TRBV5-4, the J gene TRBJ1-2; 8 nucleotides line up with TRBD1. Germline CDR1 and CDR2: SGHNT and YYREEE (reference sequence). Germline trimming cut 4 bases from V and 3 bases from J; bases unmatched to any gene: 5. This CDR3 is 14 amino acids long. The CDR3 coding sequence is TGTGCCAGCAGCCCTGGGACAGGCGACTATGGCTACACCTTC. This translates into CASSPGTGDYGYTF.

This clone occurred a few times. V gene TRBV28 combines with J gene TRBJ2-2, with TRBD1 identical over 7 bases. The CDR3 has 17 amino acids. CDR1 is MDHEN and CDR2 is SYDVKM in the germline V gene. Unmatched junction bases numbered 10, after V lost 3 bases and J lost 3 bases. The CDR3 DNA reads TGTGCCAGCAGTTTGGATTTAGGGGGCAAGGACACCGGGGAGCTGTTTTTT. It specifies CASSLDLGGKDTGELFF.

The chain employs TRBV5-1 and TRBJ2-2; 8 nucleotides match TRBD1. V was clipped by 0 bases and J by 1 base; unmatched bases: 5. Germline lookup yields CDR1 SGHRS and CDR2 YFSETQ. This CDR3 is built from 17 residues. CDR3 region: CASSLGAGGWNTGELFF. CDR3 coding DNA: TGCGCCAGCAGCTTGGGGGCAGGGGGCTGGAACACCGGGGAGCTGTTTTTT.

A note on this clone: In the same sample, other DNA sequences code for this CDR3. This chain uses TRBV5-4 with TRBJ1-3; no firm D call. CDR1 is SGHNT, CDR2 YYREEE, per germline (reference sequence). The ends were cut back, 3 bases at V and 0 bases at J, with 7 bases in the middle. The CDR3 covers 14 residues. This CDR3 reads CASSSGGSGNTIYF. The CDR3 nucleotides read TGTGCCAGCAGCTCCGGTGGCTCTGGAAACACCATATATTTT.

CDR3 protein: CASQLNYGYTF. The CDR3 region has the DNA TGTGCCAGCCAACTTAACTATGGCTACACCTTC. The chain couples TRBV6-1 to TRBJ1-2; no firm D call. The germline V and J ends were trimmed by 8 bases and 1 base, with 5 bases remaining between them. CDR1 is MNHNS and CDR2 is SASEGT in the germline V gene. There are 11 residues in the CDR3.

In its sample, this clone was seen a few times. V gene TRBV6-5 combines with J gene TRBJ2-5; D perhaps matches TRBD2 (6 bases). CDR3 length: 14 amino acids. Germline V CDR1 and CDR2: MNHEY, SVGAGI. V lost 6 bases, J lost 2 bases, and 13 bases lay in between. CDR3 bases: TGTGCCAGCAGCAATTTGGGGGGTCAAGAGACCCAGTACTTC. Residues: CASSNLGGQETQYF.

The table lists this clone with a few counts. This chain connects TRBV5-1 to TRBJ1-4; tentatively, D is TRBD1 (6 bases). The V end was cut by 0 bases, the J end by 8 bases, with 8 bases between. Per germline, CDR1 SGHRS and CDR2 YFSETQ. This CDR3 is built from 13 residues. The CDR3 DNA is TGCGCCAGCAGCTTGGTGGGGGCGGAAAAACTGTTTTTT. This codes for CASSLVGAEKLFF.

This clone was seen more than once but under ten times. This chain links TRBV9 with TRBJ2-7; 13 bases fit TRBD2. The CDR3 has 16 amino acids. The germline CDR1 and CDR2 sequences are SGDLS and YYNGEE. Losses at the gene ends were 3 bases for V and 4 bases for J; bases not matched to a gene: 7. The CDR3 coding sequence is TGTGCCAGCAGCGCCGGACTAGCGGGAGAGGGGTACGAGCAGTACTTC. Translated, it gives CASSAGLAGEGYEQYF.

The rearrangement uses TRBV7-3 and TRBJ2-3, with D unclear. Per germline, CDR1 SGHTA and CDR2 FQGTGA. Trimming removed 5 bases from V and 0 bases from J, with 12 bases in between. The length of the CDR3 is 15 residues. CDR3 sequence reads: CASSPISGSTDTQYF. The CDR3 region has the DNA TGTGCCAGCAGCCCGATATCCGGGAGCACAGATACGCAGTATTTT.

This clone was counted only a few times. The chain is built from TRBV4-3 and TRBJ1-3, with D hard to call. The V gene's germline CDR1 is LGHNA and CDR2 YSLEER. V was shortened by 1 base and J by 2 bases, with 21 bases between the two germline ends. CDR3 length: 19 residues. The CDR3 spells CASSQALGRLQLAGNTIYF. CDR3 DNA sequence: TGCGCCAGCAGCCAAGCCCTCGGTAGACTCCAGTTAGCTGGAAACACCATATATTTT.

This clone was detected only a few times. The CDR3: CASSPWTEVPYGYTF. For the CDR3, the DNA is TGTGCCAGCAGTCCCTGGACAGAGGTTCCCTATGGCTACACCTTC. V gene TRBV28 combines with J gene TRBJ1-2; D might be TRBD1 (6 bases). The CDR3 runs 15 residues. Trimming took 5 bases from V and 4 from J, leaving 17 bases between them. CDR1 is MDHEN and CDR2 is SYDVKM in the germline V gene.

The V call is TRBV6-1, the J call TRBJ2-7; D possibly corresponds to TRBD2 (5 bases). The V and J ends lost 1 base and 1 base respectively, with 17 bases between them. This CDR3 is 17 amino acids long. Germline V lookup: CDR1 MNHNS, CDR2 SASEGT. The CDR3 loop reads CASSEVGQGRGSYEQYF. CDR3 bases: TGTGCCAGCAGTGAAGTGGGCCAAGGTAGAGGGTCCTACGAGCAGTACTTC.

This clone was seen a few times. This chain links TRBV9 with TRBJ1-1, with 7 bases that match TRBD1. Trimming at V came to 0 bases and at J to 4 bases, leaving 6 bases not matched to a gene. Germline V gene sequence: CDR1 SGDLS, CDR2 YYNGEE. The CDR3 length is 15 residues. The CDR3 region is CASSVVGTATTEAFF. The CDR3 DNA is TGTGCCAGCAGCGTAGTCGGGACAGCCACCACTGAAGCTTTCTTT. Supplemented by reference TRBV9 and TRBJ1-1, the full variable domain reads DSGVTQTPKHLITATGQRVTLRCSPRSGDLSVYWYQQSLDQGLQFLIQYYNGEERAKGNILERFSAQQFPDLHSELNLSSLELGDSALYFCASSVVGTATTEAFFGQGTRLTVV.

This clone was seen a few times. This sequence joins TRBV19 and TRBJ1-5, with D tentatively TRBD1 (5 bases). CDR1 and CDR2 from the germline V gene are LNHDA and SQIVND (reference sequence). V was trimmed by 10 bases and J by 3 bases, leaving 19 bases between them. CDR3 length: 15 residues. CDR3 in DNA: TGTGCCACCCTGGCGGGGGAAGGCCCCAATCAGCCCCAGCATTTT. Amino acid sequence: CATLAGEGPNQPQHF.

The chain combines TRBV4-3 with TRBJ1-1, with D tentatively TRBD1 (5 bases). This CDR3 contains 14 residues. Germline V gene sequence: CDR1 LGHNA, CDR2 YSLEER. Trimming pared 1 base from V and 4 bases from J, leaving 10 bases between. CDR3 DNA sequence: TGCGCCAGCAGCCAAGGCCAGGGTGCCACTGAAGCTTTCTTT. This translates into CASSQGQGATEAFF.

The chain recombines TRBV9 with TRBJ1-1; a weak D match, TRBD1 (6 bases). This CDR3 comprises 15 residues. Germline V lookup: CDR1 SGDLS, CDR2 YYNGEE. V lost 4 bases and J lost 3, with 16 bases in between. CDR3 residues: CASSSWGGGDTEAFF. CDR3 in DNA: TGTGCCAGCAGCTCTTGGGGAGGGGGGGACACTGAAGCTTTCTTT.

The CDR3 sequence is CASRQGVGYTF. In DNA, the CDR3 is TGTGCCAGTAGACAGGGAGTAGGCTACACCTTC. V and J are TRBV19 and TRBJ1-2; a possible D gene is TRBD1 (6 bases). V was shortened by 6 bases and J by 8 bases, with 10 bases between the two germline ends. Germline V gives CDR1 LNHDA, CDR2 SQIVND (reference sequence). The length of the CDR3 is 11 residues.

This clone was detected a few times. Here the CDR3 reads CASSVGEGIHEQYF. CDR3 DNA sequence: TGTGCCAGCAGCGTAGGGGAGGGGATCCACGAGCAGTACTTC. The chain carries TRBV9 and TRBJ2-7; 7 nucleotides match TRBD2. Germline V gene sequence: CDR1 SGDLS, CDR2 YYNGEE. Losses at the gene ends were 0 bases for V and 5 bases for J; bases not matched to a gene: 5. This CDR3 contains 14 residues.

The CDR3 DNA reads as TGTGCCAGCAGCTTGGAGAGGGCTACAAACACCGGGGAGCTGTTTTTT. Encoded protein: CASSLERATNTGELFF. This chain joins TRBV7-3 and TRBJ2-2; tentatively, D is TRBD2 (5 bases). Trimming left V 3 bases short and J 2 bases short, with 13 bases between. The CDR3 has 16 amino acids. CDR1 is SGHTA and CDR2 is FQGTGA in the germline V gene.

This clone was counted a few times. The chain is built from TRBV5-6 and TRBJ2-3, with 11 bases identical to TRBD2. Unmatched junction bases numbered 5, after V lost 0 bases and J lost 2 bases. CDR1 is SGHDT and CDR2 is YYEEEE in the germline V gene. This CDR3 has 17 amino acids. The CDR3 loop reads CASSLDGLAGDTDTQYF. CDR3 DNA: TGTGCCAGCAGCTTGGACGGACTAGCGGGTGACACAGATACGCAGTATTTT.

This clone has just a few counts. The chain couples TRBV7-2 to TRBJ2-7, with 7 bases aligning to TRBD2. CDR1 SGHTA and CDR2 FQGNSA come from the germline V gene. The CDR3 length is 15 residues. The V and J ends lost 1 base and 2 bases, in that order; junction bases with no gene match: 5. CDR3: CASSLGAGAPYEQYF. Written as DNA, the CDR3 is TGTGCCAGCAGCTTAGGGGCGGGAGCTCCCTACGAGCAGTACTTC.

The chain is built from TRBV9 and TRBJ2-7; D perhaps matches TRBD1 (5 bases). Trimming removed 0 bases from V and 1 base from J, with 14 bases in between. This CDR3 is built from 16 residues. Germline lookup yields CDR1 SGDLS and CDR2 YYNGEE. CDR3 residues: CASSVVPFDRSYEQYF. The CDR3, as DNA: TGTGCCAGCAGCGTAGTTCCATTTGACAGATCCTACGAGCAGTACTTC. Drawing the rest from reference TRBV9 and TRBJ2-7, the complete variable domain is DSGVTQTPKHLITATGQRVTLRCSPRSGDLSVYWYQQSLDQGLQFLIQYYNGEERAKGNILERFSAQQFPDLHSELNLSSLELGDSALYFCASSVVPFDRSYEQYFGPGTRLTVT.

The table lists this clone with a few counts. This chain joins TRBV4-3 and TRBJ2-5; D possibly corresponds to TRBD2 (6 bases). V lost 4 bases and J 5 bases, leaving 17 bases between the germline ends. This CDR3 has 15 residues. The germline V gene encodes CDR1 LGHNA and CDR2 YSLEER. This CDR3 is CASSPGLLDGETQYF. Written as DNA, the CDR3 is TGCGCCAGCAGCCCGGGACTTCTTGATGGGGAGACCCAGTACTTC.

This clone was recorded a few times. In DNA form, the CDR3 reads TGTGCCAACGGAAATCAGGGGAAAGGAGCTCAGCCCCAGCATTTT. Residues: CANGNQGKGAQPQHF. V is TRBV28 and J is TRBJ1-5; D is perhaps TRBD1 (6 bases). Germline assignment: CDR1 MDHEN and CDR2 SYDVKM. V was clipped by 10 bases and J by 6 bases, with 22 bases between them. The CDR3 consists of 15 residues.

V gene TRBV9 combines with J gene TRBJ2-7; D perhaps matches TRBD2 (6 bases). CDR3 length: 15 amino acids. CDR1 is SGDLS and CDR2 is YYNGEE in the germline V gene. Trimming removed 3 bases from V and 3 bases from J, with 16 bases in between. Written as DNA, the CDR3 is TGTGCCAGCAGCGGAGGCGGGACTTACCTCTACGAGCAGTACTTC. Encoded protein: CASSGGGTYLYEQYF.